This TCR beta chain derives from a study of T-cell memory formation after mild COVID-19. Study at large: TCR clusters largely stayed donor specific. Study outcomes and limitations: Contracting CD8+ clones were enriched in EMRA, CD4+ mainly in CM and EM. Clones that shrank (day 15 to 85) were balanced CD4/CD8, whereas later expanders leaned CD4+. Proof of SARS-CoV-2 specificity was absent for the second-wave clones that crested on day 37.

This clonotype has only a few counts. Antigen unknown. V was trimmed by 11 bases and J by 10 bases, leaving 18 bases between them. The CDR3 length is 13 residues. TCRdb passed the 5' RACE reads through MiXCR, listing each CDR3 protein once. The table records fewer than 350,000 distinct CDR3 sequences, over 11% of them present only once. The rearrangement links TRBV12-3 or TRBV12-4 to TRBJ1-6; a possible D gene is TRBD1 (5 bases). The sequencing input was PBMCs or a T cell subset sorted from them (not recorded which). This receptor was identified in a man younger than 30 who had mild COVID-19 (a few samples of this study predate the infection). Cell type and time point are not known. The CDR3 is CAVERRRGSPLHF. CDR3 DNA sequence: TGTGCCGTCGAAAGGCGTCGGGGGTCACCCCTCCACTTT.